Each of the 9 T cell receptor beta chains below was sequenced from the same sample in a study of blood T cell repertoires in COVID-19. The table came from immunoSEQ multiplex PCR; TCRdb's copy has only in-frame clones and leaves some out. The table has about 140,000 clones, 70% to 90% seen once. Sequencing was performed on peripheral blood. The receptors were gathered from a woman between 55 and 75 years old with acute or convalescent COVID-19.

J is TRBJ2-1 and V is TRBV7-2, with TRBD2 matching over 8 bases. The CDR3 has 14 residues. Germline-derived CDR1 and CDR2 are SGHTA and FQGNSA. Trimming took 7 bases from V and 7 from J; bases not matched to a gene: 9. The CDR3 DNA is TGTGCCAGCACCTCGGGACTAGTCACTAATGAGCAGTTCTTC. Translation: CASTSGLVTNEQFF.

This clone was detected only once. The rearrangement links TRBV10-3 to TRBJ1-1; the D gene is possibly TRBD1 (5 bases). V dropped 8 bases and J dropped 1 base, with 14 bases sitting between them. The CDR3 contains 14 residues. Germline CDR1 ENHRY, CDR2 SYGVKD. The CDR3 DNA follows: TGTGCCATCTTGCGGGGGGGAGCGAACACTGAAGCTTTCTTT. Translated: CAILRGGANTEAFF.

This clone was observed a few times. The V call is TRBV7-9, the J call TRBJ1-1, with TRBD1 as a possible D gene (6 bases). With 1 base removed from V and 0 bases from J, the gap between germline ends came to 9 bases. The germline V gene encodes CDR1 SEHNR and CDR2 FQNEAQ (reference sequence). CDR3 length equals 15 residues. The CDR3 is CASSLGQVMNTEAFF. The CDR3 region has the DNA TGTGCCAGCAGCTTAGGACAGGTCATGAACACTGAAGCTTTCTTT.

The chain uses TRBV27 and TRBJ1-1, with TRBD1 matching 10 bases. J lost 12 bases, V lost 6 bases, and 4 bases had no gene match. CDR1 and CDR2 (germline): MNHEY, SMNVEV (reference sequence). The CDR3 sequence is 11 residues long. DNA for the CDR3: TGTGCCAGCAGACGACAGGGGGCCTCTTTCTTT. It specifies CASRRQGASFF.

This clone appeared a single time. The rearrangement uses TRBV19 and TRBJ2-2, with D possibly TRBD2 on 6 matching bases. Trimming took off 10 bases at V and 6 bases at J, with 15 bases between the two ends. The germline CDR1 and CDR2 sequences are LNHDA and SQIVND (reference sequence). This CDR3 is 13 amino acids long. The CDR3: CATGPGGAGELFF. As DNA, the CDR3 is TGTGCCACCGGACCAGGAGGGGCCGGGGAGCTGTTTTTT.

The V and J genes are TRBV19 and TRBJ1-5; 8 nucleotides align to TRBD1. This CDR3 region has 15 residues. Trimming took 1 base from V and 4 from J; bases not matched to a gene: 3. Germline CDR1 is LNHDA and CDR2 is SQIVND (reference sequence). For the CDR3, the DNA is TGTGCCAGTAGTATAGGGACAGGGAGAAATCAGCCCCAGCATTTT. Protein product: CASSIGTGRNQPQHF.

A single count supports this clone. The chain combines TRBV28 with TRBJ1-5; no definite D call. CDR1 and CDR2 (germline): MDHEN, SYDVKM. Trimming took off 5 bases at V and 9 bases at J, with 11 bases between the two ends. The CDR3 totals 12 residues. This chain's CDR3 is CASSGGSRPQHF. Here the CDR3 DNA reads TGTGCCAGCAGTGGAGGTTCCCGGCCCCAGCATTTT.

The V and J genes are TRBV28 and TRBJ1-5; the D gene is possibly TRBD1 (5 bases). Germline V gene data show CDR1 as MDHEN and CDR2 as SYDVKM. V was cut by 1 base and J by 13 bases, with 14 bases left in between. The CDR3 extends over 13 amino acids. The CDR3 DNA follows: TGTGCCAGCAGTTTATCGCTAGGGGTTGGACAGCATTTT. Protein sequence: CASSLSLGVGQHF.

The chain combines TRBV7-8 with TRBJ2-6; the D gene is possibly TRBD1 (6 bases). Trimming pared 5 bases from V and 0 bases from J, leaving 17 bases between. Germline loops: CDR1 SGHVS, CDR2 FQNEAQ. This CDR3 contains 18 residues. The CDR3 sequence: CASSIPTGRSSGANVLTF. CDR3 bases: TGTGCCAGCAGCATCCCGACAGGACGTTCCTCTGGGGCCAACGTCCTGACTTTC.